This T cell receptor (beta chain) appears in the sequencing data of a study of T cell responses to AZD1222 COVID-19 vaccine. Sequenced by immunoSEQ multiplex PCR; TCRdb stores in-frame clones only, minus some. The sample shows about 260,000 clones, roughly 93% of them seen only once. Trimming shortened V by 0 bases and J by 6 bases, and 15 bases separated the two germline ends. Germline V CDR1 and CDR2: MNHEY, SVGAGI. The CDR3 has 15 amino acids. Whole-study findings and limits: Possibly, clonal diversity was underestimated; donors were largely white British and included more females.

About this clone: Antigen specificity is unknown.

The chain carries TRBV6-5 and TRBJ2-7, with D tentatively TRBD1 or TRBD2 (6 bases each). This specimen was peripheral blood, taken on day 0 of AZD1222 vaccination. The receptor was isolated from an adult in good health. The CDR3 sequence: CASSYSNRGRTEQYF. The DNA of the CDR3 is TGTGCCAGCAGTTACTCGAATCGGGGGCGAACCGAGCAGTACTTC.